This TCR beta chain is from a study of blood T cell repertoires in COVID-19. Study-wide context: T cells, B-cell-depleted T cells, or PBMCs provided the cDNA or gDNA that served as material.

Ages ranged from roughly 18 to 100 years, with residence in 20 to 30 US areas. Participants reported their clinical history, and cohort assignment relied on those reports. The repertoire was sequenced with immunoSEQ multiplex PCR; TCRdb's copy has only in-frame clones and lacks some. Seen here are about 200,000 clones, 80% to 90% observed once, and the top ten hold 4.5% to 5%. The sequence was obtained from a woman in her 50s who had been exposed to COVID-19. The specimen was PBMCs or T cells enriched from blood (not recorded which).

CDR3 region: CASSGSARTF. For the CDR3, the DNA is TGTGCCAGCAGTGGGAGTGCCCGCACCTTC. The rearrangement joins TRBV28 to TRBJ1-2, with D unresolved. V lost 5 bases to trimming and J lost 13 bases, with 11 bases between them. Germline V lookup: CDR1 MDHEN, CDR2 SYDVKM. The CDR3 sequence is 10 residues long.